This note documents a single T cell receptor beta chain sequence. Every participating donor contributed roughly 10 milliliters of peripheral blood through a draw. The V end was cut by 2 bases, the J end by 3 bases, with 5 bases between. The germline CDR1 and CDR2 sequences are ENHRY and SYGVKD. The CDR3 is 13 amino acids. The data derive from a study of blood T cells in healthy people across ages. Primed by a sample-barcoded 5' primer and a J-beta primer mix, a second PCR proceeded for 7 to 11 cycles. TCRdb passed the 5' RACE reads through MiXCR, listing each CDR3 protein once. The data show 800,000 to 1,000,000 distinct CDR3 sequences, around 48% seen once.

The source is a young man in good health. This chain uses TRBV10-3 with TRBJ1-5; D unresolved. Sequencing was done on a sample of blood. The CDR3 here is CAISEGNNQPQHF. CDR3 in DNA: TGTGCCATCAGTGAGGGAAACAATCAGCCCCAGCATTTT.